Each of the 26 T cell receptor beta chains below was sequenced from the same sample in a study of T-cell reconstitution after alpha-beta-depleted transplantation in children. The TCRbeta library was prepared with unique molecular identifiers. TCRdb fed the PCR reads into MiXCR, producing one record per CDR3 protein. The profile shows about 150,000 distinct CDR3 sequences, 8.5% to 14% of them singletons. The specimen was PBMCs, collected before TCRalphabeta/CD19-depleted stem cell transplant. The receptors here all came from a boy aged 2 to 10 with acute myeloid leukemia, due to receive a stem cell transplant.

CDR3 amino acids: CASSPGPVSEQYV. The CDR3 DNA reads as TGTGCCAGCAGCCCCGGGCCGGTTAGCGAGCAGTACGTC. The rearrangement uses TRBV4-2 and TRBJ2-7, with D uncertain. Germline CDR1 LGHNA, CDR2 YNFKEQ. The CDR3 is made up of 13 amino acids. The ends were cut back, 4 bases at V and 6 bases at J, with 13 bases in the middle.

The table lists this clonotype with many counts. The chain uses TRBV20-1 and TRBJ1-2; D is unclear. Germline CDR1 and CDR2: DFQATT and SNEGSKA (reference sequence). This CDR3 is built from 12 residues. Trimming took off 3 bases at V and 1 base at J, with 6 bases between the two ends. Here the CDR3 reads CSARPGNYGYTF. The CDR3, as DNA: TGCAGTGCTAGGCCGGGTAACTATGGCTACACCTTC.

This clonotype was counted ten times or more. The chain uses TRBV20-1 and TRBJ2-3, with D hard to call. Germline loops: CDR1 DFQATT, CDR2 SNEGSKA (reference sequence). The CDR3 has 12 residues. The V gene lost 6 bases and the J gene lost 0 bases, with 7 bases spanning the gap. The CDR3 DNA follows: TGCAGTGCGGTTACTAGCACAGATACGCAGTATTTT. Protein: CSAVTSTDTQYF.

The V gene is TRBV7-9, the J gene TRBJ2-7, with D unclear. The CDR3 has 12 residues. Germline CDR1 and CDR2: SEHNR and FQNEAQ (reference sequence). With 4 bases removed from V and 6 bases from J, the gap between germline ends came to 10 bases. CDR3 in DNA: TGTGCCAGCAGCTCCCAGAATCGCGAGCAGTACTTC. Protein product: CASSSQNREQYF.

Ten or more counts support this clonotype. This chain joins TRBV20-1 and TRBJ1-5; no clear D. The germline gives CDR1 DFQATT, CDR2 SNEGSKA (reference sequence). Trimming stripped 6 bases from V and 1 base from J, with 10 bases between. The CDR3 spans 13 residues. The CDR3 DNA is TGCAGTGCGGGATTAGAGAGCAATCAGCCCCAGCATTTT. It encodes CSAGLESNQPQHF.

The table lists this clonotype with many counts. This chain connects TRBV7-3 to TRBJ2-2, with 7 bases fitting TRBD1. Germline loops: CDR1 SGHTA, CDR2 FQGTGA. The CDR3 loop spans 13 amino acids. The J segment lost 10 bases and the V segment lost 5 bases, leaving 7 bases of the junction unmatched. CDR3 amino acids: CASSRQGSVELFF. The CDR3 DNA is TGTGCCAGCAGCCGACAGGGCTCCGTGGAGCTGTTTTTT.

As concerns this clonotype: A much larger clone is a single base away; this may be a read error. V usage is TRBV3-1 and J usage is TRBJ2-1; D may match TRBD1 or TRBD2 (5 bases each). CDR3 length: 18 residues. Germline CDR1 reads LGHDT; CDR2 reads YNNKEL (reference sequence). DNA of the CDR3: TGTGCCACCAGCCAAGACGGGGCTCTTCGGAAGATACAGAATGAGCAGTTCTTC. Its translation: CATSQDGALRKIQNEQFF.

This clonotype was recorded many times. This CDR3 is CASGLWGGETQYF. The CDR3 DNA sequence: TGTGCTAGTGGTTTGTGGGGAGGAGAGACCCAGTACTTC. The chain uses TRBV12-5 and TRBJ2-5; D might be TRBD2 (6 bases). The CDR3 is 13 amino acids. Germline V gives CDR1 LGHNT, CDR2 FRNRAP. The V end was cut by 2 bases, the J end by 4 bases, with 8 bases between. Supplemented by reference TRBV12-5 and TRBJ2-5, the full variable domain reads DARVTQTPRHKVTEMGQEVTMRCQPILGHNTVFWYRQTMMQGLELLAYFRNRAPLDDSGMPKDRFSAEMPDATLATLKIQPSEPRDSAVYFCASGLWGGETQYFGPGTRLLVL.

This clonotype came up many times. The gene calls are TRBV20-1 and TRBJ1-5; TRBD1 aligns across 7 bases. CDR1 and CDR2 from the germline V gene are DFQATT and SNEGSKA (reference sequence). Trimming cost V 3 bases and J 7 bases; bases outside gene matches: 9. The CDR3 runs 14 residues. The CDR3 DNA is TGCAGTGCTAGCCCCGACAGGGTGCTGCAGCCCCAGCATTTT. It translates to CSASPDRVLQPQHF.

This clonotype occurred many times. The CDR3 DNA reads TGTGCCAGCAGTGCTTGTCAGGGGGGCGGCAATCAGCCCCAGCATTTT. Protein product: CASSACQGGGNQPQHF. This chain connects TRBV2 to TRBJ1-5; 7 nucleotides match TRBD1. Germline V gene sequence: CDR1 SNHLY, CDR2 FYNNEI. The CDR3 consists of 16 residues. J was trimmed by 2 bases and V by 4 bases; bases with no gene match: 8. Full variable domain (rest looked up from reference TRBV2 and TRBJ1-5): EPEVTQTPSHQVTQMGQEVILRCVPISNHLYFYWYRQILGQKVEFLVSFYNNEISEKSEIFDDQFSVERPDGSNFTLKIRSTKLEDSAMYFCASSACQGGGNQPQHFGDGTRLSIL.

Concerning this clonotype itself: A read error may be the cause here, since a much bigger clone is one base away. The chain carries TRBV6-1 and TRBJ1-1; D ambiguous. CDR3 length: 13 amino acids. Trimming left V 11 bases short and J 0 bases short, with 13 bases between. Germline CDR1 MNHNS, CDR2 SASEGT. As DNA, the CDR3 is TGTGCCCGCAAACACGGTATGAACACTGAAGCTTTCTTT. It encodes CARKHGMNTEAFF.

This clonotype showed up many times. This chain's CDR3 is CSARDFQGYQETQYF. CDR3 DNA sequence: TGCAGTGCTAGAGATTTCCAGGGGTACCAAGAGACCCAGTACTTC. The chain has TRBV20-1 and TRBJ2-5; possible D gene TRBD1, 6 bases. Trimming took off 0 bases at V and 0 bases at J, with 11 bases between the two ends. This CDR3 is built from 15 residues. Germline assignment: CDR1 DFQATT and CDR2 SNEGSKA (reference sequence).

At least ten counts were recorded for this clonotype. This chain connects TRBV18 to TRBJ2-1, with D possibly being TRBD2 (6 bases). Germline values: CDR1 KGHSH, CDR2 LQKENI. There are 16 residues in the CDR3. V was shortened by 4 bases and J by 1 base, with 14 bases between the two germline ends. The CDR3 here is CASSLTPSASYNEQFF. Written as DNA, the CDR3 is TGTGCCAGCTCACTAACTCCTAGCGCATCCTACAATGAGCAGTTCTTC.

This clonotype was counted ten times or more. The chain carries TRBV12-3 or TRBV12-4 and TRBJ2-1; 9 bases are a match to TRBD2. V lost 1 base, J lost 10 bases, and 8 bases stayed unmatched. The CDR3 is made up of 15 amino acids. CDR3 protein: CASSLVASGVMEQFF. DNA of the CDR3: TGTGCCAGCAGTTTAGTCGCTAGCGGGGTTATGGAGCAGTTCTTC.

This clonotype has ten or more counts. V gene TRBV24-1 combines with J gene TRBJ2-2; the D is unclear. The CDR3 spans 14 residues. V was cut by 3 bases and J by 4 bases, with 8 bases left in between. Germline lookup yields CDR1 KGHDR and CDR2 SFDVKD. This CDR3 reads CATSDPARTGELFF. In DNA form, the CDR3 reads TGTGCCACCAGTGATCCGGCACGCACCGGGGAGCTGTTTTTT.

This clonotype was observed many times. V and J are TRBV11-2 and TRBJ2-3; perhaps TRBD2 as D (6 bases). The length of the CDR3 is 18 residues. Germline CDR1 SGHAT, CDR2 FQNNGV. The V gene lost 1 base and the J gene lost 4 bases, with 21 bases spanning the gap. Here the CDR3 reads CASSLGQRRGRLADTQYF. The CDR3 DNA is TGTGCCAGCAGCTTAGGACAACGGCGGGGCCGTCTAGCAGATACGCAGTATTTT.

This clonotype was seen ten or more times. The rearrangement links TRBV5-6 to TRBJ1-6; TRBD1 is a possible D gene (6 bases). Trimming stripped 3 bases from V and 6 bases from J, with 10 bases between. The CDR3 totals 14 residues. Germline values: CDR1 SGHDT, CDR2 YYEEEE. This CDR3 reads CASSSRGANSPLHF. CDR3 bases: TGTGCCAGCAGCTCCCGGGGGGCTAATTCACCCCTCCACTTT.

V usage is TRBV20-1 and J usage is TRBJ2-2; TRBD2 matches at 8 bases. Germline-derived CDR1 and CDR2 are DFQATT and SNEGSKA (reference sequence). The CDR3 length is 15 residues. The V and J ends lost 3 bases and 0 bases, in that order; junction bases with no gene match: 3. The CDR3 nucleotides are TGCAGTGCTAGTGGTAGCGGGACGAACACCGGGGAGCTGTTTTTT. Translation: CSASGSGTNTGELFF.

On this clonotype itself: A read error may be the cause here, since a much bigger clone is one base away. The genes are TRBV7-2 and TRBJ2-3, with D possibly TRBD1 on 6 matching bases. The J call is uncertain, as TRBJ1-5 better fits the DNA end. The CDR3 has 14 amino acids. The V gene's germline CDR1 is SGHTA and CDR2 FQGNSA. The CDR3 bases are TGTGCCAGCAATGAGGGGGGCCATGCGGATACGCAGCATTTT. Translating it yields CASNEGGHADTQHF.

In its sample, this clonotype was seen many times. The chain carries TRBV18 and TRBJ2-5; possible D gene TRBD1, 5 bases. The CDR3 spans 13 residues. CDR1 and CDR2 from the germline V gene are KGHSH and LQKENI. Trimming stripped 6 bases from V and 4 bases from J, with 12 bases between. The CDR3 DNA reads as TGTGCCAGCTCCCCCAAGCAGGGAGAGACCCAGTACTTC. This codes for CASSPKQGETQYF.

This clonotype occurred many times. The CDR3, as DNA: TGCAGTGCTAGAGACCCGCCCGAAGCTTTCTTT. This codes for CSARDPPEAFF. The V and J genes are TRBV20-1 and TRBJ1-1; the D is unclear. Germline V gene data show CDR1 as DFQATT and CDR2 as SNEGSKA (reference sequence). The length of the CDR3 is 11 residues. Trimming pared 0 bases from V and 8 bases from J, leaving 7 bases between.

This clonotype was recorded many times. The chain employs TRBV15 and TRBJ2-5; D not resolved. The CDR3 covers 14 residues. V gave up 5 bases and J gave up 0 bases, with 10 bases separating them. From germline, CDR1 is LNHNV and CDR2 YYDKDF (reference sequence). The CDR3 sequence: CATSSTGHQETQYF. DNA of the CDR3: TGTGCCACCAGCTCGACGGGCCACCAAGAGACCCAGTACTTC.

This clonotype occurred many times. The genes are TRBV4-1 and TRBJ2-4; perhaps D is TRBD1 or TRBD2 (5 bases each). Trimming cost V 4 bases and J 8 bases, with 15 bases left between them. The CDR3 has 14 amino acids. The germline V gene encodes CDR1 MGHRA and CDR2 YSYEKL. The CDR3 sequence is CASSPGPGGDIQYF. The DNA for the CDR3 is TGCGCCAGCAGCCCGGGACCTGGTGGGGACATTCAGTACTTC.

Only a few counts were recorded for this clonotype. The chain has TRBV7-9 and TRBJ1-1, with TRBD1 matching 7 bases. CDR3 length: 13 residues. Looked up from germline, CDR1 is SEHNR and CDR2 is FQNEAQ (reference sequence). V lost 5 bases to trimming and J lost 5 bases; unmatched junction nucleotides: 5. The CDR3 sequence: CASSLTGETEAFF. The CDR3 DNA reads TGTGCCAGCAGCCTCACAGGGGAAACTGAAGCTTTCTTT.

This clonotype was detected ten times or more. The chain has TRBV27 and TRBJ2-7, with D possibly matching TRBD2 (7 bases). Trimming pared 6 bases from V and 1 base from J, leaving 19 bases between. Germline CDR1 MNHEY, CDR2 SMNVEV (reference sequence). The CDR3 is made up of 16 amino acids. CDR3: CASSRGGTQLSYEQYF. The DNA for the CDR3 is TGTGCCAGCAGCAGGGGAGGGACACAACTTTCCTACGAGCAGTACTTC.

About this clonotype: This could be a read error, since a much larger clone is one nucleotide away. CDR3 in DNA: TGTGCCAGCATTTACTTTCCCCAGGATCACTATGGCTACACCTTC. Translated, it gives CASIYFPQDHYGYTF. The chain uses TRBV6-5 and TRBJ1-2; D remains unclear. CDR3 length: 15 amino acids. Germline V lookup: CDR1 MNHEY, CDR2 SVGAGI.